This TCR beta chain was recorded in a study of CD8 T cells in Susac syndrome. The authors carried out high-throughput sequencing of TCR beta. They applied it to CD8+ and CD4+ T cells obtained from blood. Recently defined diagnostic criteria classed the Susac syndrome patients as definite or probable. Germline CDR1 reads DFQATT; CDR2 reads SNEGSKA (reference sequence). Trimming pared 3 bases from V and 0 bases from J, leaving 15 bases between. The CDR3 extends over 16 amino acids. An input of 0.5 to 1 ug of RNA was subjected to reverse transcription using random hexamers. The CDR3 of TCR beta was amplified by immunoSEQ multiplex PCR across 54 Vbeta and 13 Jbeta. TCRdb reprocessed the immunoSEQ multiplex PCR reads via MiXCR and lists one record per CDR3 protein. Among about 160,000 distinct CDR3 sequences listed, approximately 94% were seen once.

The chain recombines TRBV20-1 with TRBJ2-1; D is ambiguous. Material for sequencing was CD4+ T cells from PBMCs. The TCR originated in a human donor with Susac syndrome. CDR3 DNA sequence: TGCAGTGCTAGTGACCGATCCATTAGCTCCTACAATGAGCAGTTCTTC. Its translation is CSASDRSISSYNEQFF.